This T cell receptor (beta chain) appears in the sequencing data of a study of blood T cells in healthy people across ages (dated by TCRdb to between 2015 and 2017). Study-wide context: In model experiments, template switching captured roughly one uniquely barcoded TCR beta cDNA molecule for every two T cells. The study measured age-related changes in TCR beta repertoire diversity using deep sequencing normalized with unique cDNA molecular identifiers. The donors were divided into four age groups: young (average about 15 years), middle-aged (about 39), aged (approximately 64) and long-lived (about 80). For two donors (one aged 18 to 30 and one aged 80 or older), the study analyzed two additional independent replicas of 1 million unique cDNA reads from the same blood draw.

As to this clonotype: What antigen it recognizes has not been identified. The sample holds no much larger clone one base away, and base qualities are not on file.

To prepare the library, 5' RACE was applied. Sequencing was carried out with an Illumina HiSeq 2500. The second PCR ran for roughly 6 to 11 cycles and used a J-beta primer mix along with a sample-barcoded 5' primer. Each TCR beta cDNA molecule received a unique molecular identifier from a template-switch 5' adaptor carrying 12 random nucleotides. Each sample yielded at least 3 million CDR3-containing paired-end reads. First-strand cDNA was synthesized from all RNA with the Mint cDNA synthesis kit, primed by a TRBC-specific oligonucleotide. Following uracil-DNA glycosylase treatment, a first 18-cycle PCR with universal primers M1SS and BC2_uni_R was performed on all cDNA. As for the authors' bioinformatics: Normalization of each sample was performed by random selection of 1 million high-quality reads, each carrying a distinct molecular identifier. Instead of being binned into consensus sequences, reads with shared molecular identifiers were discarded. MiTCR, set to a Q25 quality threshold and the strictest error-elimination algorithm, was used for CDR3 identification, clonotype clustering and error correction. A nonparametric unseen species model with Euler transformation was used to estimate a lower bound on total TCR beta diversity. Through fastp at Q25 and MiXCR, TCRdb rebuilt clones from the public reads, retaining in-frame beta chains. For every CDR3 protein sequence, its rows merge into one entry that carries the most common genes and DNA. The V and J calls and clone size are TCRdb's, not the authors'. Within this sample are some 1,000,000 distinct CDR3 sequences, with almost 25% of them counted one time only. The top ten constitute about 0.69% of the sample.

What the authors observed across the whole study: Compared with the aged group, more naive CD4+ T cells, fewer expanded clones and increased TCR diversity were shown by the long-lived group, suggesting age selection. Because the CMV infection status of the donors was unknown, age-related changes in expanded clonotypes may potentially have been confounded. As age increased, observed TCR beta diversity per million T cells dropped in a roughly linear way, and a significant reduction was already evident by age about 40. Observed TCR beta diversity correlated strongly with the percentage of naive T cells measured by flow cytometry. Bulk unsorted PBMC profiling prevented conclusive comparison of naive and antigen-experienced compartments. Estimates of total diversity based on one million sequenced T cells were regarded as lower bounds and as underestimates.

Systemically healthy Caucasian individuals from Russia, roughly 40 in total and aged 6 to 90 years, were included as donors. About 10 milliliters of peripheral blood were collected from each donor into EDTA-treated Vacutainer tubes. Ficoll-Paque density-gradient centrifugation was used to isolate PBMCs, with at least 6 million obtained per sample. Total RNA was extracted from PBMCs with Trizol reagent, with at least 6 micrograms obtained per sample. The percentages of naive CD45RAhigh/CD27high T cells were determined by flow cytometry on a PBMC aliquot from every donor. Relative to germline, V is 1 base shorter and J is 7 bases shorter, with 7 bases between their ends. Taken from the germline V gene, the CDR1 and CDR2 loops are LGHNA and YSLEER. Taken from cysteine to phenylalanine, the CDR3 has 13 residues. The kept DNA is CDR3 alone, 39 bases in frame from the first base. The sample was also linked to a second study, of T cells of mothers and their children. From that second study: The donors were nine systemically healthy Caucasian individuals, made up of three mothers and their six children. cDNA synthesis used all of the extracted RNA, with roughly 1.5 ug of RNA in each 15 ul reaction. Sample barcodes and 2-4 random nucleotides were added via the M1S primer in the second PCR. More than 9 million TCR beta CDR3 reads were obtained from each mother, and roughly 3 million reads were obtained from each child. In both related and unrelated pairs, thymic selection shapes the output of TCR recombination in a similar way, with inherited differences having only a minor effect. Normalized repertoire overlap was always found to be slightly, but never significantly, higher in related mother-child pairs than in unrelated mother-child pairs. With a sensitivity of roughly 93 clones per million clonotypes, no persistent microchimeric T cell clones were detected. To look for features that set related mother-child pairs apart from unrelated individuals, the researchers ran deep NGS to compare the TCR beta repertoires of mothers and children. Mothers averaged approximately 40 +/- 4 years of age and children averaged about 10 +/- 4 years. After adapters were ligated using NEBNext reagents, the libraries underwent 100+100 nt paired-end sequencing on an Illumina HiSeq 2000. To avoid cross-contamination, the mother libraries and the child libraries were prepared a month apart and sequenced in separate runs. For each donor, between 500,000 and 2,000,000 distinct TCR beta clonotypes were identified. Naive TCR beta clonotypes were estimated from low-frequency clonotypes matched to each donor's FACS-determined naive share, without sorting.

Sequenced input: blood. The chain uses TRBV4-3 and TRBJ1-4; the D gene remains uncertain. The sequence was obtained from a girl aged 2 to 10 in good health. For the CDR3, the sequence is CASSQVYGEKLFF. The DNA sequence is given as TGCGCCAGCAGCCAAGTTTATGGTGAAAAACTGTTTTTT.